This T cell receptor beta chain was recorded in a study of beta chain features in type 1 diabetes. Study observations and caveats: Type 1 diabetes patients showed a moderate but significant shortening of TCRB CDR3s in all four CD4+ subsets.

Trimming took off 5 bases at V and 1 base at J, with 11 bases between the two ends. The CDR3 contains 15 residues. CDR1 MNHEY and CDR2 SVGAGI come from the germline V gene. On this clone itself: Its antigen is not known.

Expressed TCRB transcripts were sequenced because the isolated RNA had all been reverse transcribed beforehand. Produced via immunoSEQ multiplex PCR; TCRdb's table is partial and in-frame only. This table has hundreds of thousands of clones, about 14% appearing once. V gene TRBV6-5 combines with J gene TRBJ2-2; unclear D gene. This receptor was taken from a man aged 18 to 29 with type 1 diabetes. The sample comprised naive CD4+ T cells from blood. The CDR3 sequence is CASSPRPRNTGELFF. The CDR3 DNA follows: TGTGCCAGCAGTCCCAGGCCTAGGAACACCGGGGAGCTGTTTTTT.